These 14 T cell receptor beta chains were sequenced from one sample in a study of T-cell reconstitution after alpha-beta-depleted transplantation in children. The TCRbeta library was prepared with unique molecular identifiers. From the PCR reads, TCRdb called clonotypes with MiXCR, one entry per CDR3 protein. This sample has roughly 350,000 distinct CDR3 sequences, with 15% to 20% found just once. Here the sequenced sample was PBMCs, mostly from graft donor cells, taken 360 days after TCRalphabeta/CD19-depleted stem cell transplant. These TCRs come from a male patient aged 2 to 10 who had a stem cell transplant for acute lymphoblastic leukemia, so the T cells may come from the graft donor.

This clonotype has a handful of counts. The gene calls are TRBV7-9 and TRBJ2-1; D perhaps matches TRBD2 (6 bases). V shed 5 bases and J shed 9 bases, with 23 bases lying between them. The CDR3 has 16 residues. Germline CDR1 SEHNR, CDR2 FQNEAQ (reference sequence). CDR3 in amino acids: CASSQRGGAIGSEQFF. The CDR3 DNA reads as TGTGCCAGCAGCCAGAGGGGCGGGGCTATCGGCAGTGAGCAGTTCTTC.

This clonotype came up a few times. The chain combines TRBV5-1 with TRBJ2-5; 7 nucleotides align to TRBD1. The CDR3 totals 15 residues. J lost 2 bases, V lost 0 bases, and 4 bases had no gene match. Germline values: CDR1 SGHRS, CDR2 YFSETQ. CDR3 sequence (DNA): TGCGCCAGCAGCTTGGCCACAGGGGCACAAGAGACCCAGTACTTC. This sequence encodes CASSLATGAQETQYF.

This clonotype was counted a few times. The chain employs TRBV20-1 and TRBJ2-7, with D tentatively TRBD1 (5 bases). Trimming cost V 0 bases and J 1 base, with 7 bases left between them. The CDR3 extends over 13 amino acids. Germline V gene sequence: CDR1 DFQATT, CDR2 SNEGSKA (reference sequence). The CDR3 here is CSARDDSSYEQYF. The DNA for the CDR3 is TGCAGTGCTAGAGATGACAGTTCCTACGAGCAGTACTTC.

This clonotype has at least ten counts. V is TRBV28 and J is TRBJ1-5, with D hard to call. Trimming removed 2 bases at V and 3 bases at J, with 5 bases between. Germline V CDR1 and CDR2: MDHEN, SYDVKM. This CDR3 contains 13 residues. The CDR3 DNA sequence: TGTGCCAGCAGTTTACCCTCCAATCAGCCCCAGCATTTT. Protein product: CASSLPSNQPQHF.

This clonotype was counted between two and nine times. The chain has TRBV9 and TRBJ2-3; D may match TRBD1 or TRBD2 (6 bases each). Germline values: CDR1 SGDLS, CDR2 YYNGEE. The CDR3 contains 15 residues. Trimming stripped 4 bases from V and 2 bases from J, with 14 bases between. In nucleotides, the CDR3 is TGTGCCAGCAGCTCGGGGGCGAGGGACACAGATACGCAGTATTTT. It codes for CASSSGARDTDTQYF.

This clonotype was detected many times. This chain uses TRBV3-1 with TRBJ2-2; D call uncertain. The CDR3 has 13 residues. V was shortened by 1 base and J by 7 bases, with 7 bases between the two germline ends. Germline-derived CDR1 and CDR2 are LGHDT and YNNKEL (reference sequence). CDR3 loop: CASSQVVIGELFF. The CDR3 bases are TGTGCCAGCAGCCAAGTGGTAATCGGGGAGCTGTTTTTT.

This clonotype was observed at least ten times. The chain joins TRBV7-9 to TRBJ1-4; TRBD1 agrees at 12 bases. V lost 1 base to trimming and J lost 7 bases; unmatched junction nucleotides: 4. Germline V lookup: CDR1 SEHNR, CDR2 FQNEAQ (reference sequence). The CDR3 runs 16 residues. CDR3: CASSLGDRGHIEKLFF. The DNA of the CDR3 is TGTGCCAGCAGCTTAGGGGACAGGGGGCATATTGAAAAACTGTTTTTT.

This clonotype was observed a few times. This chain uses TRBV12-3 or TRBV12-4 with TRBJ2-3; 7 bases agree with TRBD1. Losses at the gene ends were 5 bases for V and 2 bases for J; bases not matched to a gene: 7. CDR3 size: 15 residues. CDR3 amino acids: CASSLRQGDTDTQYF. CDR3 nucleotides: TGTGCCAGCAGTCTCCGACAGGGCGACACAGATACGCAGTATTTT.

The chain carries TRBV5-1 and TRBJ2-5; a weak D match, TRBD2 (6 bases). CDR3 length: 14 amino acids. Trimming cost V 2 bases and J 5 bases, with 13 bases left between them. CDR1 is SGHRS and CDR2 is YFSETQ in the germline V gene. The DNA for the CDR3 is TGCGCCAGCAGCTTAGGAGGGGTTTACGAGACCCAGTACTTC. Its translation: CASSLGGVYETQYF.

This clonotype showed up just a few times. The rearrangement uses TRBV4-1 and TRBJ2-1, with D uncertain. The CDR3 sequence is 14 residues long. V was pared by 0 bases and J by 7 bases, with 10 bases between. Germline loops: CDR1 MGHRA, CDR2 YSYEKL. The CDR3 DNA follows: TGCGCCAGCAGCCAAGATTGGACCGGGAATGAGCAGTTCTTC. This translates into CASSQDWTGNEQFF.

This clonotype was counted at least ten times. The CDR3 coding sequence is TGTGCCAGCAGCGTAGGGTGGGGTGGCCGGTACGAGCAGTACTTC. It translates to CASSVGWGGRYEQYF. The V gene is TRBV9, the J gene TRBJ2-7, with D unresolved. The germline gives CDR1 SGDLS, CDR2 YYNGEE. There are 15 residues in the CDR3. V was cut by 0 bases and J by 4 bases, with 14 bases left in between.

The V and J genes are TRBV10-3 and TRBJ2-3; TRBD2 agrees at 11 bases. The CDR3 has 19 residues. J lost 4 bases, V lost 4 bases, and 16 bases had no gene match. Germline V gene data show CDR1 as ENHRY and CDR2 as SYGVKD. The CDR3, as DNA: TGTGCCATCAGTGGTCCCCGGACTAGCGGGCCGCCACGCCCAGATACGCAGTATTTT. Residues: CAISGPRTSGPPRPDTQYF.

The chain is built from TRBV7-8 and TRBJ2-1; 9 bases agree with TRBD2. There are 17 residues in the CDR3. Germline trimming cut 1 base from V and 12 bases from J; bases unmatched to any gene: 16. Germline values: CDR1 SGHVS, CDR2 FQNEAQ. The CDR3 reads CASSLDRGRILREGQFF. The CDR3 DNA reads TGTGCCAGCAGCTTAGATCGGGGCCGTATTCTGCGGGAGGGGCAGTTCTTC.

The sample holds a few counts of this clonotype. CDR3 protein: CASSLLAGEWETQYF. DNA of the CDR3: TGTGCCAGCAGCTTACTAGCGGGAGAATGGGAGACCCAGTACTTC. V and J are TRBV7-2 and TRBJ2-5; 10 bases match TRBD2. The trim removed 2 bases at V and 5 bases at J, leaving 5 bases unmatched. CDR3 size: 15 residues. Looked up from germline, CDR1 is SGHTA and CDR2 is FQGNSA.